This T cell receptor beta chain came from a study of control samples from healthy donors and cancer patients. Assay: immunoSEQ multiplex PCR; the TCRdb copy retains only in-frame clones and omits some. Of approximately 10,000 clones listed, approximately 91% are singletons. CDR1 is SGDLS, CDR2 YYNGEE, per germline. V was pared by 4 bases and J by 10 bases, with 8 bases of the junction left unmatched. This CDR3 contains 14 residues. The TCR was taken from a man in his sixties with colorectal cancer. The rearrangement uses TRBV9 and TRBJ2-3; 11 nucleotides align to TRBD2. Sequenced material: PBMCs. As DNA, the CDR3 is TGTGCCAGCAGCATAGGACTAGCGGGCGCTCCGCAGTATTTT. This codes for CASSIGLAGAPQYF.